This T cell receptor beta chain derives from a study of technical replicates of blood from a few donors. V lost 4 bases, J lost 7 bases, and 20 bases lay in between. CDR1 and CDR2 (germline): SGHTA, FQGNSA. The CDR3 spans 16 residues. Clones were sequenced by immunoSEQ multiplex PCR, and TCRdb holds only the in-frame ones, with some missing. The table lists fewer than 100,000 clones, about 94% of them singletons. V gene TRBV7-2 combines with J gene TRBJ2-1; D may be TRBD2 (6 bases). Sequencing input: T cells isolated from PBMCs. This clonotype was sampled from a human donor in good health. CDR3 sequence (DNA): TGTGCCAGCAGCTCACCGAAGTTCTTTCGGGAGAATGAGCAGTTCTTC. It translates to CASSSPKFFRENEQFF.